The clone carrying this TCR beta chain was counted ten times or more. Its antigen is still unknown. J gave up 4 bases and V 5 bases, and 5 bases lay outside the gene matches. The CDR3 runs 14 residues. Per the germline V gene, CDR1 is MNHEY and CDR2 is SVGAGI. The unsorted libraries were produced from 2 million PBMCs held at -80 C. The record originates from a study of neurological immune-mediated disorders. Study-wide points: HTLV-1-associated myelopathy had the most TCR clonal expansion, whereas multiple sclerosis had the least (lower than in healthy controls).

The team produced cDNA through 5'RACE using 10-nucleotide random UMIs. TCRdb reprocessed the 5' RACE reads with MiXCR, giving one entry per CDR3 protein. The sample includes around 20,000 distinct CDR3 sequences, 10% to 15% of them seen just once. The specimen was PBMCs. This TCR was recovered from a woman aged 60 to 75 with HTLV-1-associated myelopathy (HAM/TSP). The rearrangement uses TRBV6-5 and TRBJ1-2, with 9 bases that match TRBD1. In DNA form, the CDR3 reads TGTGCCAGCAGTACCGGGACAGGGATCTATGGCTACACCTTC. It translates to CASSTGTGIYGYTF.